This is a list of T cell receptor beta chains from one sample in a study of cytomegalovirus exposure and HLA in healthy donors. Repertoires were generated with immunoSEQ multiplex PCR, while TCRdb's copy carries only in-frame clones and drops some. This table holds over 85,000 clones, roughly four fifths found once. The source material was PBMCs. Every receptor here comes from a male donor in good health and CMV-seropositive. CDR3s include the opening cysteine and the closing phenylalanine or tryptophan. Fields, in order: V gene, J gene, D gene, clone size, CDR3 DNA, CDR3 protein. The D gene is left open where the match is weak. Only some rows state a clone size, as once, few, many or a class for expanded clones.

V gene: TRBV27; J gene: TRBJ2-2; D gene: NA; clone size: NA; CDR3 DNA: TGTGCCAGCAGTCTTGGACTACAGATCGGGGAGCTGTTTTTT; CDR3 protein: CASSLGLQIGELFF
V gene: TRBV6-1; J gene: TRBJ2-2; D gene: NA; clone size: NA; CDR3 DNA: TGTGCCAGCAGTGAGACATCTTGGGGACTTGGAGAGCTGTTTTTT; CDR3 protein: CASSETSWGLGELFF
V gene: TRBV4-1; J gene: TRBJ1-1; D gene: NA; clone size: few; CDR3 DNA: TGCGCCAGCAGCCTACCAGGGCAGGTTATTTCTGAAGCTTTCTTT; CDR3 protein: CASSLPGQVISEAFF
V gene: TRBV27; J gene: TRBJ2-7; D gene: TRBD2; clone size: once; CDR3 DNA: TGTGCCAGCAGGCGGGAGGGCCTCTCCTACGAGCAGTACTTC; CDR3 protein: CASRREGLSYEQYF
V gene: TRBV19; J gene: TRBJ2-7; D gene: TRBD2; clone size: NA; CDR3 DNA: TGTGCCAGTAGTATGCCCTCCCGGACTAGCGGGAGATACGAGCAGTACTTC; CDR3 protein: CASSMPSRTSGRYEQYF
V gene: TRBV5-1; J gene: TRBJ1-6; D gene: NA; clone size: NA; CDR3 DNA: TGCGCCAGCAGCTTGGGTCGGGATTCACCCCTCCACTTT; CDR3 protein: CASSLGRDSPLHF
V gene: TRBV14; J gene: TRBJ2-1; D gene: TRBD2; clone size: NA; CDR3 DNA: TGTGCCAGCAGCCAAGTGACTAGCGGGAGGGTTTTCCTCTACAATGAGCAGTTCTTC; CDR3 protein: CASSQVTSGRVFLYNEQFF
V gene: TRBV9; J gene: TRBJ2-2; D gene: TRBD2; clone size: NA; CDR3 DNA: TGTGCCAGCAGCGCCTTATCGGGGGGGGGCACCGGGGAGCTGTTTTTT; CDR3 protein: CASSALSGGGTGELFF
V gene: TRBV9; J gene: TRBJ2-7; D gene: TRBD1; clone size: NA; CDR3 DNA: TGTGCCAGCAGCGTAGGGGACAGGGCCCACGAGCAGTACTTC; CDR3 protein: CASSVGDRAHEQYF
V gene: TRBV7-2; J gene: TRBJ2-5; D gene: TRBD2; clone size: NA; CDR3 DNA: TGTGCCAGCAGCTTAGGACTAGCGGATCCCGGGACCCAGTACTTC; CDR3 protein: CASSLGLADPGTQYF
V gene: TRBV5-1; J gene: TRBJ2-1; D gene: NA; clone size: NA; CDR3 DNA: TGCGCCAGCAGCTTGGGACAGATTTACAATGAGCAGTTCTTC; CDR3 protein: CASSLGQIYNEQFF
V gene: TRBV5-4; J gene: TRBJ1-6; D gene: NA; clone size: NA; CDR3 DNA: TGTGCCAGCAGCCTAGGTCGACTAAGCGGTTCACCCCTCCACTTT; CDR3 protein: CASSLGRLSGSPLHF
V gene: TRBV4-1; J gene: TRBJ2-5; D gene: TRBD2; clone size: NA; CDR3 DNA: TGCGCCAGCAGCCGCTTCGGGGCTAGCGGGAGTGGAGAGACCCAGTACTTC; CDR3 protein: CASSRFGASGSGETQYF
V gene: TRBV4-1; J gene: TRBJ2-7; D gene: TRBD2; clone size: NA; CDR3 DNA: TGCGCCAGCAGCCAACGGACTAGCGGGAGTTACGAGCAGTACTTC; CDR3 protein: CASSQRTSGSYEQYF
V gene: TRBV19; J gene: TRBJ2-2; D gene: TRBD2; clone size: NA; CDR3 DNA: TGTGCCAGTAGACCCCGGGGAGGGATGAACACCGGGGAGCTGTTTTTT; CDR3 protein: CASRPRGGMNTGELFF
V gene: TRBV5-1; J gene: TRBJ1-1; D gene: NA; clone size: NA; CDR3 DNA: TGCGCCAGCAGCAGCAACCAGGGAGGCACTGAAGCTTTCTTT; CDR3 protein: CASSSNQGGTEAFF
V gene: TRBV28; J gene: TRBJ2-7; D gene: NA; clone size: NA; CDR3 DNA: TGTGCCAGCAGTTTCCTGAGCGAGCAGTACTTC; CDR3 protein: CASSFLSEQYF
V gene: TRBV9; J gene: TRBJ2-3; D gene: TRBD2; clone size: once; CDR3 DNA: TGTGCCAGCAGCGGGCCGACTAGCGTGAGGACAGATACGCAGTATTTT; CDR3 protein: CASSGPTSVRTDTQYF
V gene: TRBV11-3; J gene: TRBJ2-1; D gene: NA; clone size: NA; CDR3 DNA: TGTGCCAGCAGCTTAGATTCGGCAACAGGCTACAATGAGCAGTTCTTC; CDR3 protein: CASSLDSATGYNEQFF
V gene: TRBV10-3; J gene: TRBJ2-2; D gene: TRBD2; clone size: NA; CDR3 DNA: TGTGCCACCCGACTAGCGGGAGCTACCGGGGAGCTGTTTTTT; CDR3 protein: CATRLAGATGELFF
V gene: TRBV13; J gene: TRBJ2-5; D gene: TRBD2; clone size: NA; CDR3 DNA: TGTGCCAGCAGCCCTAGGGGAACGGGGGGGGAGACCCAGTACTTC; CDR3 protein: CASSPRGTGGETQYF
V gene: TRBV7-9; J gene: TRBJ2-7; D gene: NA; clone size: once; CDR3 DNA: TGTGCCAGCAGCTTATTAGCGCTCGGGAGAGTCGAGCAGTACTTC; CDR3 protein: CASSLLALGRVEQYF
V gene: TRBV19; J gene: TRBJ1-1; D gene: TRBD1; clone size: NA; CDR3 DNA: TGTGCCAGTACCAACAGGGGGCGAGAAGGTGAAGCTTTCTTT; CDR3 protein: CASTNRGREGEAFF
V gene: TRBV5-6; J gene: TRBJ1-1; D gene: NA; clone size: NA; CDR3 DNA: TGTGCCAGCAGCTTTATAGGGGGTGGCAACACTGAAGCTTTCTTT; CDR3 protein: CASSFIGGGNTEAFF
V gene: TRBV14; J gene: TRBJ2-1; D gene: NA; clone size: few; CDR3 DNA: TGTGCCAGCAGCCGTATAGCGATCCACAATGAGCAGTTCTTC; CDR3 protein: CASSRIAIHNEQFF
V gene: TRBV7-2; J gene: TRBJ1-2; D gene: TRBD1; clone size: once; CDR3 DNA: TGTGCCAGCAGCTTCCGACAGGGACATTCTGGCTACACCTTC; CDR3 protein: CASSFRQGHSGYTF
V gene: TRBV9; J gene: TRBJ2-3; D gene: TRBD1; clone size: NA; CDR3 DNA: TGTGCCAGCAGTAAGAGGCCAGGGGGAGATACGCAGTATTTT; CDR3 protein: CASSKRPGGDTQYF
V gene: TRBV19; J gene: TRBJ1-5; D gene: TRBD1; clone size: NA; CDR3 DNA: TGTGCCGGTGCCGGGACAGGGGAGGGGGTCAATCAGCCCCAGCATTTT; CDR3 protein: CAGAGTGEGVNQPQHF
V gene: TRBV7-2; J gene: TRBJ1-2; D gene: TRBD1; clone size: NA; CDR3 DNA: TGTGCCAGCAGCTTAGGGACAGGGGATGTCTATGGCTACACCTTC; CDR3 protein: CASSLGTGDVYGYTF
V gene: TRBV5-1; J gene: TRBJ2-5; D gene: NA; clone size: NA; CDR3 DNA: TGCGCCAGCAGCTTGGGGGGAGGTGAGACCCAGTACTTC; CDR3 protein: CASSLGGGETQYF
V gene: TRBV9; J gene: TRBJ1-6; D gene: TRBD1; clone size: once; CDR3 DNA: TGTGCCAGCAGCCCTACCGGGACAGGGTATTCACCCCTCCACTTT; CDR3 protein: CASSPTGTGYSPLHF
V gene: TRBV29-1; J gene: TRBJ1-2; D gene: NA; clone size: NA; CDR3 DNA: TGCAGCGTCGGAGGGGAGAAAGGGCCTAGCTATGGCTACACCTTC; CDR3 protein: CSVGGEKGPSYGYTF
V gene: TRBV7-9; J gene: TRBJ1-4; D gene: NA; clone size: once; CDR3 DNA: TGTGCCAGCAGCTTTTCGAGCCTTACTAATGAAAAACTGTTTTTT; CDR3 protein: CASSFSSLTNEKLFF
V gene: TRBV10-3; J gene: TRBJ1-6; D gene: TRBD1; clone size: NA; CDR3 DNA: TGTGCCATCAGTCTATCCCCGGGACAGGAATCACCCCTCCACTTT; CDR3 protein: CAISLSPGQESPLHF
V gene: TRBV29-1; J gene: TRBJ2-7; D gene: TRBD2; clone size: NA; CDR3 DNA: TGCAGCTCCATTAGCGGGAGCTCCTACGAGCAGTACTTC; CDR3 protein: CSSISGSSYEQYF
V gene: TRBV7-3; J gene: TRBJ2-1; D gene: NA; clone size: NA; CDR3 DNA: TGTGCCAGCAGCTTATCAGGGACTGGTAACAATGAGCAGTTCTTC; CDR3 protein: CASSLSGTGNNEQFF
V gene: TRBV5-4; J gene: TRBJ2-1; D gene: TRBD2; clone size: few; CDR3 DNA: TGTGCCAGCAGGGCTACTAGCGGGAGCTACAATGAGCAGTTCTTC; CDR3 protein: CASRATSGSYNEQFF
V gene: TRBV15; J gene: TRBJ1-1; D gene: NA; clone size: NA; CDR3 DNA: TGTGCCACCAGCAGACGACAGCGGAACACTGAAGCTTTCTTT; CDR3 protein: CATSRRQRNTEAFF
V gene: TRBV7-2; J gene: TRBJ2-7; D gene: TRBD1; clone size: NA; CDR3 DNA: TGTGCCAGCAGCGTTACCGGGACAGTAGGCGAGCAGTACTTC; CDR3 protein: CASSVTGTVGEQYF
V gene: TRBV29-1; J gene: TRBJ2-5; D gene: TRBD2; clone size: NA; CDR3 DNA: TGCAGCGTTGAAGATGAAACCTTAGCGGGAGGGGGGGAGACCCAGTACTTC; CDR3 protein: CSVEDETLAGGGETQYF
V gene: TRBV7-3; J gene: TRBJ2-6; D gene: NA; clone size: NA; CDR3 DNA: TGTGCCAGCAGCTTATCAGCTAACTCTGGGGCCAACGGCCTGACTTTC; CDR3 protein: CASSLSANSGANGLTF
V gene: TRBV7-2; J gene: TRBJ1-1; D gene: NA; clone size: NA; CDR3 DNA: TGTGCCAGCAGCTCAAACCCGGACACTGAAGCTTTCTTT; CDR3 protein: CASSSNPDTEAFF